This T cell receptor beta chain was recorded in a study of cytomegalovirus exposure and HLA in healthy donors. At the level of the study: In an early release, HLA-typed donors contributed approximately 80 million unique TCR sequences.

The primer mix had 60 Vbeta and 13 Jbeta primers. TCRdb's copy holds only in-frame clones and misses some; the assay was immunoSEQ multiplex PCR. The table lists 65,000 to 90,000 clones. As regards this clone: The antigen remains unidentified.

Germline values: CDR1 GTSNPN, CDR2 SVGIG (reference sequence). The CDR3 length is 14 residues. With 3 bases clipped from V and 6 bases from J, the junction kept 5 bases outside the gene matches. Study-level points and caveats: Within the data, a cluster of highly shared sequence variants was likely a sequencing artifact. Information on immune exposure was restricted to one variable (CMV serostatus). Most subjects' HLA-A and HLA-B alleles were reportedly predicted from TCR beta sequences.

What was sequenced was PBMCs. This receptor was obtained from a man between 40 and 49 years old in good health and CMV-seronegative. The rearrangement links TRBV30 to TRBJ2-7, with 13 bases aligning to TRBD2. CDR3: CAWSAGLAGREQYF. The CDR3, as DNA: TGTGCCTGGAGCGCGGGACTAGCGGGGCGCGAGCAGTACTTC.